This T cell receptor beta chain was obtained from a study of T-cell reconstitution after alpha-beta-depleted transplantation in children. The CDR3 length is 15 residues. Germline trimming cut 6 bases from V and 5 bases from J; bases unmatched to any gene: 8. General observations from the study: After transplant, high TCRbeta diversity at day 60 in some patients arose from surviving recipient T cells and thymic progenitors. At around two months after transplant, the alpha-beta T cells were reportedly derived from several hundred expanded clones that came from non-depleted graft cells.

This clonotype has at least ten counts. Its antigen remains unidentified. A TCRbeta library incorporating unique molecular identifiers was prepared. TCRdb itself ran the PCR reads through MiXCR, one entry per CDR3 protein. The sample yields 65,000 to 90,000 distinct CDR3 sequences, roughly a tenth seen once. Here the sequenced sample was PBMCs, taken before TCRalphabeta/CD19-depleted stem cell transplant. This sequence was found in a boy aged 10-17 years with acute myeloid leukemia, due to receive a stem cell transplant. The chain couples TRBV12-3 or TRBV12-4 to TRBJ2-3, with 10 bases identical to TRBD2. CDR3 protein: CASSGSGGAGDTQYF. In DNA, the CDR3 is TGTGCCAGCAGCGGAAGCGGGGGGGCCGGAGATACGCAGTATTTT.